This TCR beta chain was documented in a study of cytomegalovirus exposure and HLA in healthy donors. PCR amplification relied on 60 Vbeta primers (plus 13 Jbeta primers). Some clones are missing from TCRdb's copy, which holds only in-frame ones; the method was immunoSEQ multiplex PCR. The sample comprises a few hundred thousand clones, 70% to 80% of which are singletons, and 1.8% rests with the top ten. On this clone itself: Its antigen is not identified.

Study outcomes and limitations: Most CMV-associated TCR beta chains were later found to appear HLA-restricted. In a later analysis, approximately 18,000 TCR beta sequences were associated with HLA alleles at 0.05 false discovery rate. A few CMV-associated chains were confirmed in vitro to be specific for CMV antigens.

The sequenced material came from PBMCs. This receptor was taken from a woman aged 30 to 39 in good health and CMV-seronegative.

The CDR3 DNA is TGTGCCAGCTCACCCCCTGGGACAGTTAATCAGCCCCAGCATTTT. Amino acids: CASSPPGTVNQPQHF. V gene TRBV18 combines with J gene TRBJ1-5; 7 bases fit TRBD1. Germline values: CDR1 KGHSH, CDR2 LQKENI. This CDR3 is built from 15 residues. The V and J ends lost 3 bases and 4 bases, in that order; junction bases with no gene match: 6.